One and the same sample provided the 20 T cell receptor beta chains below, sequenced in a study of blood T cell repertoires in COVID-19. The data were produced by immunoSEQ multiplex PCR, yet TCRdb's version contains in-frame clones alone and is incomplete. Among some 200,000 clones listed, about 88% were seen once. Sequencing was done on a sample of peripheral blood. The receptors originated from a woman between 40 and 55 years old with acute or convalescent COVID-19.

The chain is built from TRBV30 and TRBJ1-6; 8 bases map to TRBD1. The ends lost 5 bases at V and 7 bases at J; junction bases unmatched: 4. The germline V gene has CDR1 GTSNPN and CDR2 SVGIG (reference sequence). CDR3 length: 13 amino acids. The CDR3 DNA reads TGTGCCTGGGACAGGGGAGGAAATTCACCCCTCCACTTT. Residues: CAWDRGGNSPLHF.

The chain uses TRBV10-3 and TRBJ1-1; 8 bases line up with TRBD1. Germline CDR1 and CDR2: ENHRY and SYGVKD. The CDR3 length is 14 residues. J was trimmed by 4 bases and V by 6 bases; bases with no gene match: 7. The CDR3 spells CAIRTGEWVTEAFF. CDR3 sequence (DNA): TGTGCCATCAGGACAGGGGAGTGGGTCACTGAAGCTTTCTTT.

The rearrangement links TRBV19 to TRBJ1-4; no reliable D call. The CDR3 contains 14 residues. V was trimmed by 6 bases and J by 7 bases, leaving 15 bases between them. Germline V gives CDR1 LNHDA, CDR2 SQIVND (reference sequence). CDR3: CASRTAMGGEKLFF. CDR3 nucleotide sequence: TGTGCCAGTAGAACAGCCATGGGAGGTGAAAAACTGTTTTTT.

This clone appeared a few times. The V and J genes are TRBV29-1 and TRBJ1-2; 10 positions agree with TRBD1. The junction had 9 bases not matched to a gene; V was cut back by 1 base and J by 1 base. From germline, CDR1 is SQVTM and CDR2 ANQGSEA. There are 17 residues in the CDR3. The CDR3 DNA sequence: TGCAGCGTTGAAGGGGGGGGACAGGGGAAGGGTAACTATGGCTACACCTTC. Protein product: CSVEGGGQGKGNYGYTF.

The V gene is TRBV6-6, the J gene TRBJ1-2, with 8 positions matching TRBD1. Trimming at V came to 6 bases and at J to 4 bases, leaving 28 bases not matched to a gene. CDR1 MNHNY and CDR2 SVGAGI come from the germline V gene (reference sequence). The length of the CDR3 is 21 residues. CDR3 sequence: CASSRNPNLPGQGALSYGYTF. The CDR3 nucleotides are TGTGCCAGCAGCCGAAACCCGAATTTACCCGGACAGGGTGCACTATCCTATGGCTACACCTTC.

A single count supports this clone. The V gene is TRBV5-5, the J gene TRBJ1-2; D is unresolved. V dropped 4 bases and J dropped 5 bases, with 18 bases sitting between them. This CDR3 is built from 15 residues. Germline values: CDR1 SGHKS, CDR2 YYEKEE (reference sequence). Written as DNA, the CDR3 is TGTGCCAGCAGCGACCGCCGGAACAGTTTATATGGCTACACCTTC. Amino acids: CASSDRRNSLYGYTF. Based on the CDR3 plus reference TRBV5-5 and TRBJ1-2, the full variable domain is DAGVTQSPTHLIKTRGQQVTLRCSPISGHKSVSWYQQVLGQGPQFIFQYYEKEERGRGNFPDRFSARQFPNYSSELNVNALLLGDSALYLCASSDRRNSLYGYTFGSGTRLTVV.

The CDR3 region has the DNA TGTGCCAGTAGTTCAACAGGGAGAAGCTATGGCTACACCTTC. This codes for CASSSTGRSYGYTF. The chain combines TRBV19 with TRBJ1-2; D is possibly TRBD1 (6 bases). V was clipped by 5 bases and J by 4 bases, with 14 bases between them. Germline CDR1 reads LNHDA; CDR2 reads SQIVND (reference sequence). There are 14 residues in the CDR3. Looking up the rest from reference TRBV19 and TRBJ1-2 gives the full variable domain: DGGITQSPKYLFRKEGQNVTLSCEQNLNHDAMYWYRQDPGQGLRLIYYSQIVNDFQKGDIAEGYSVSREKKESFPLTVTSAQKNPTAFYLCASSSTGRSYGYTFGSGTRLTVV.

V is TRBV27 and J is TRBJ2-7, with 7 positions matching TRBD1. CDR3 size: 14 residues. The trim removed 5 bases at V and 2 bases at J, leaving 6 bases unmatched. Germline CDR1 reads MNHEY; CDR2 reads SMNVEV (reference sequence). CDR3 residues: CASSPSGQAYEQYV. DNA for the CDR3: TGTGCCAGCAGTCCATCTGGACAGGCCTACGAGCAGTACGTC.

The V and J genes are TRBV12-3 or TRBV12-4 and TRBJ2-7; 9 bases are a match to TRBD1. Unmatched junction bases numbered 9, after V lost 6 bases and J lost 9 bases. This CDR3 comprises 13 residues. CDR3 DNA sequence: TGTGCCAGCAGCCCCCCCCGACAGGGGGTGCAGTACGTC. It yields the protein CASSPPRQGVQYV.

The chain combines TRBV30 with TRBJ1-1, with 9 nucleotides matching TRBD1. Germline V gene sequence: CDR1 GTSNPN, CDR2 SVGIG (reference sequence). V lost 2 bases to trimming and J lost 5 bases; unmatched junction nucleotides: 6. The CDR3 is 14 residues long. The CDR3 reads CAWSRDRVLTEAFF. The DNA of the CDR3 is TGTGCCTGGAGTCGGGACAGGGTGTTAACTGAAGCTTTCTTT.

This rearrangement joins TRBV6-5 to TRBJ1-1; D uncertain. V shed 4 bases and J shed 5 bases, with 8 bases lying between them. This CDR3 region has 12 residues. Germline V gene data show CDR1 as MNHEY and CDR2 as SVGAGI. In DNA form, the CDR3 reads TGTGCCAGCAGTTCGTCAGGAACTGAAGCTTTCTTT. Protein: CASSSSGTEAFF.

This chain links TRBV5-1 with TRBJ1-4; D may be TRBD1 (5 bases). Germline-derived CDR1 and CDR2 are SGHRS and YFSETQ. The CDR3 runs to 16 residues. V was shortened by 0 bases and J by 8 bases, with 17 bases between the two germline ends. The CDR3 DNA reads as TGCGCCAGCAGCTTGGCCGGGAGGGGACTGGAGGAAAAACTGTTTTTT. It is translated as CASSLAGRGLEEKLFF.

The chain carries TRBV25-1 and TRBJ1-6, with D perhaps matching TRBD1 (5 bases). Trimming took off 2 bases at V and 7 bases at J, with 15 bases between the two ends. Germline CDR1 reads MGHDK; CDR2 reads SYGVNS. The CDR3 loop spans 16 amino acids. Here the CDR3 reads CASSEPPGLANSPLHF. CDR3 sequence (DNA): TGTGCCAGCAGTGAACCACCGGGACTCGCAAATTCACCCCTCCACTTT. Drawing the rest from reference TRBV25-1 and TRBJ1-6, the complete variable domain is EADIYQTPRYLVIGTGKKITLECSQTMGHDKMYWYQQDPGMELHLIHYSYGVNSTEKGDLSSESTVSRIRTEHFPLTLESARPSHTSQYLCASSEPPGLANSPLHFGNGTRLTVT.

The chain recombines TRBV19 with TRBJ1-2; 7 bases are a match to TRBD1. Germline CDR1 reads LNHDA; CDR2 reads SQIVND (reference sequence). The CDR3 consists of 16 residues. V trimming: 5 bases; J trimming: 8 bases; junction bases outside the gene matches: 17. CDR3 nucleotide sequence: TGTGCCAGTAGTCGCCAGGGGGATCGGGTATCGTGGGGCTACACCTTC. Protein: CASSRQGDRVSWGYTF.

The chain has TRBV9 and TRBJ1-2; 8 positions agree with TRBD1. J lost 4 bases, V lost 0 bases, and 8 bases had no gene match. The CDR3 consists of 16 residues. The germline gives CDR1 SGDLS, CDR2 YYNGEE. The DNA for the CDR3 is TGTGCCAGCAGCGTAGGAAACAGGGGGGGTGGCTATGGCTACACCTTC. This encodes CASSVGNRGGGYGYTF.

The chain couples TRBV7-3 to TRBJ2-2; 8 bases fit TRBD1. J lost 4 bases, V lost 4 bases, and 5 bases had no gene match. The germline V gene encodes CDR1 SGHTA and CDR2 FQGTGA. CDR3 length equals 15 residues. In DNA, the CDR3 is TGTGCCAGCAGCTCGCAGGGGGCGCCCACCGGGGAGCTGTTTTTT. This gives the protein CASSSQGAPTGELFF.

This clone was recorded once. CDR3 in DNA: TGTGCCAGTAGGGCCGCGGGACAGGGTGGTGAGCAGTTCTTC. Translating it yields CASRAAGQGGEQFF. V and J are TRBV19 and TRBJ2-1; 9 positions match TRBD1. The V gene end was trimmed by 6 bases and the J gene end by 9 bases; junction bases not matched to a gene: 9. The length of the CDR3 is 14 residues. Germline-derived CDR1 and CDR2 are LNHDA and SQIVND (reference sequence).

The rearrangement joins TRBV9 to TRBJ2-1, with a tentative D call TRBD2 (7 bases). The V end was cut by 0 bases, the J end by 2 bases, with 18 bases between. The germline gives CDR1 SGDLS, CDR2 YYNGEE. The CDR3 length is 18 residues. The CDR3 sequence: CASSVATLAGATYNEQFF. The CDR3 DNA is TGTGCCAGCAGCGTAGCTACTTTGGCGGGGGCCACCTACAATGAGCAGTTCTTC.

This rearrangement joins TRBV2 to TRBJ1-6; D is possibly TRBD1 (5 bases). The CDR3 is 15 residues long. Germline CDR1 reads SNHLY; CDR2 reads FYNNEI. The V and J ends lost 8 bases and 5 bases respectively, with 16 bases between them. The CDR3 DNA reads as TGTGCCAGCTTAAGGTACGCGGACAATAATTCACCCCTCCACTTT. This gives the protein CASLRYADNNSPLHF.

The genes are TRBV27 and TRBJ1-6, with TRBD1 matching over 7 bases. The CDR3 is made up of 14 amino acids. Germline V gene data show CDR1 as MNHEY and CDR2 as SMNVEV (reference sequence). Trimming removed 8 bases from V and 5 bases from J; junction bases left unmatched: 6. The CDR3: CASLGTADNSPLHF. CDR3 in DNA: TGTGCCAGCTTGGGGACAGCGGATAATTCACCCCTCCACTTT.